Given below is one T cell receptor beta chain in context. The antigen is unknown. These data belong to a study of T cells in localized non-small cell lung cancer. Study-wide points: In adjacent lung, a median about 52 of the top 100 tumor clones were found. A raised T cell density in blood coincided with lengthier overall survival. Clonality of T cells reached its maximum in uninvolved adjacent lung, surpassing tumor.

The V end lost 7 bases, the J end lost 11 bases, and 17 bases lay between the germline ends. This CDR3 spans 12 amino acids. CDR1 is WNHNN and CDR2 is SYGVQD in the germline V gene (reference sequence). Assay: immunoSEQ multiplex PCR; the TCRdb copy retains only in-frame clones and omits some. This table holds roughly 35,000 clones, roughly 90% found once. The rearrangement links TRBV10-1 to TRBJ1-1; D uncertain. Sequenced material: peripheral blood, taken before any cancer treatment. This TCR came from a female donor older than 55 with stage I lung adenocarcinoma. CDR3 in DNA: TGCGCCAGCATTCGGGTCTCCGGAGGGGCTTTCTTT. The encoded protein is CASIRVSGGAFF.